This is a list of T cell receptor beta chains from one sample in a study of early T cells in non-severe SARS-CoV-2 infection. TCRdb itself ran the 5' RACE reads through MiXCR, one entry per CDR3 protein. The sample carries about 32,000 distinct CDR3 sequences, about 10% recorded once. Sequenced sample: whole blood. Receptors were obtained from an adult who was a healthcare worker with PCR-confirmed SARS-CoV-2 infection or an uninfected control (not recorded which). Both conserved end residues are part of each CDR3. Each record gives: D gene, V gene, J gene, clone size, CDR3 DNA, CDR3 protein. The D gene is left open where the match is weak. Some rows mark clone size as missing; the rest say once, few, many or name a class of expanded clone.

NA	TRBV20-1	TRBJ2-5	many	TGCAGTGTAACCCCCCAGGGCTCTGAGACCCAGTACTTC	CSVTPQGSETQYF
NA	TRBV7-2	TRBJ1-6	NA	TGTGCCAGCAGCGCCTTTGCAGGGAGTGTTAATTCACCCCTCCACTTT	CASSAFAGSVNSPLHF
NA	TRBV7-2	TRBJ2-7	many	TGTGCCAGCAGCTTATTTCGGGGAACCTACGAGCAGTACTTC	CASSLFRGTYEQYF
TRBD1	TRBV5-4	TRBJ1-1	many	TGTGCCAGCAGGGGAGGAGGGACAGCGAACACTGAAGCTTTCTTT	CASRGGGTANTEAFF
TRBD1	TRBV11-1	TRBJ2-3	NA	TGTGCCAGCAGCCCGAGACAGGGACGAGTGGACACAGATACGCAGTATTTT	CASSPRQGRVDTDTQYF
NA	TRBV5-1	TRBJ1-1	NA	TGCGCCAGCAAACAGGGGAACACTGAAGCTTTCTTT	CASKQGNTEAFF
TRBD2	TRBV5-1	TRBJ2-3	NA	TGCGCCAGCAGCTACTCCCCGCCTAGCGGGGGGGCCGAAGAGCTAGATACGCAGTATTTT	CASSYSPPSGGAEELDTQYF
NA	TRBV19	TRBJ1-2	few	TGTGCCAGTAGTATCGATTTACAGACAGGCGTACGGTATGGCTACACCTTC	CASSIDLQTGVRYGYTF
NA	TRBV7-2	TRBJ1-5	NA	TGTGCCAGCAGCTTAGTTGTTGGGATTACTAGCAATCAGCCCCAGCATTTT	CASSLVVGITSNQPQHF
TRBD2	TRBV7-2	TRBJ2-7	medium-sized	TGTGCCAGCAGCTCGTTTAGCGGGGGGGCCTACGAGCAGTACTTC	CASSSFSGGAYEQYF
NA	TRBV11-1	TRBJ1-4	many	TGTGCCAGCAGCCCCTCGCTGAATGAAAAACTGTTTTTT	CASSPSLNEKLFF
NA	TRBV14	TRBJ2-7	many	TGTGCCAGCAGCCCCCTCGGGACAGCGGGCTACGAGCAGTACTTC	CASSPLGTAGYEQYF
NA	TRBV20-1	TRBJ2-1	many	TGCAGTGCCCCGGATGCAGGCCGAAGTTCCAATGAGCAGTTCTTC	CSAPDAGRSSNEQFF
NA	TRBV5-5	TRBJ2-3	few	TGTGCCAGCAGCGTCGGTGTGGGGGCCGGCACAGATACGCAGTATTTT	CASSVGVGAGTDTQYF
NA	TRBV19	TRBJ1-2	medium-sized	TGTGCCAGTAGTCTAGACACTCAGGGCGGTGGCTACACCTTC	CASSLDTQGGGYTF
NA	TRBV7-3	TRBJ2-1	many	TGTGCCAGCAGCCCGTTAATGGGGGACCGGGACTCCCCCAATGAGCAGTTCTTC	CASSPLMGDRDSPNEQFF
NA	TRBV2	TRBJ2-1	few	TGTGCCAGCAGCCTCGACAGTAATGAGCAGTTCTTC	CASSLDSNEQFF
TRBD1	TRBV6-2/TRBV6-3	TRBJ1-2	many	TGTGCCAGCAGATCCCAGGGGGCGGCCTCAAACTATGGCTACACCTTC	CASRSQGAASNYGYTF
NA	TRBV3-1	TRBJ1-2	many	TGTGCCAGCAGCCAAGGCCCAGATGGCTACACCTTC	CASSQGPDGYTF
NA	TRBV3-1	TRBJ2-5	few	TGTGCCAGCAGCCGGGGGATCCCAGAGACCCAGTACTTC	CASSRGIPETQYF
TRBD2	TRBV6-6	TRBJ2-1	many	TGTGCCAGCAGTCGTGGCGGGCTAGCGGGGGGCCGGGATGAGCAGTTCTTC	CASSRGGLAGGRDEQFF
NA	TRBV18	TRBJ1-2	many	TGTGCCAGCTCACCGGAGTTGGCAGACCCAACCTATGGCTACACCTTC	CASSPELADPTYGYTF
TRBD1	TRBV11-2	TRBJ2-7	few	TGTGCCAGCAGCTTAGGTACCAGGGGGAACGAGCAGTACTTC	CASSLGTRGNEQYF
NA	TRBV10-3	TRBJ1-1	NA	TGTGCCATCAAAGGGACTGGGAACACTGAAGCTTTCTTT	CAIKGTGNTEAFF
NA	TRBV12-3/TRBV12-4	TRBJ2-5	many	TGTGCCAGCAGTTTAGCGGCGCAGGGAGAGACCCAGTACTTC	CASSLAAQGETQYF
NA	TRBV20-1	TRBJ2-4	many	TGCAGTGCTAGGGAGACTGGGCGTGCGGGGAACATTCAGTACTTC	CSARETGRAGNIQYF
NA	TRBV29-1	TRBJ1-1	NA	TGCAGCGTTATAAGAAACACTGAAGCTTTCTTT	CSVIRNTEAFF
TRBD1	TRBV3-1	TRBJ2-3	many	TGTGCCAGCAGCCAATGGACAGGAGTAGATACGCAGTATTTT	CASSQWTGVDTQYF
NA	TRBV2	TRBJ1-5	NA	TGTGCCAGCCAGACGGATAGCAATCAGCCCCAGCATTTT	CASQTDSNQPQHF
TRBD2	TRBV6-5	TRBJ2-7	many	TGTGCCAGCAGTTACTCGAAGGGACTAGCGGGGGCAACCTACGAGCAGTACTTC	CASSYSKGLAGATYEQYF
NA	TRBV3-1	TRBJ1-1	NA	TGTGCCAGCAGCCCGACGGGTGTGGGGGGGAGCACTGAAGCTTTCTTT	CASSPTGVGGSTEAFF
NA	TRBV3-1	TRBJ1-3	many	TGTGCCAGCAGCCAAGACTATCGGGAAAACACCATATATTTT	CASSQDYRENTIYF
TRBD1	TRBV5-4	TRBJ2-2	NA	TGTGCAGGGGGTAGGTCGGGACAGCTCACCGGGGAGCTGTTTTTT	CAGGRSGQLTGELFF
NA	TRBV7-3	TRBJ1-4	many	TGTGCCAGCAGCTTGCGACACTCCTCAACTAATGAAAAACTGTTTTTT	CASSLRHSSTNEKLFF
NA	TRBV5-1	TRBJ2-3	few	TGCGCCAGCAGCGGACAATTTAGCACAGATACGCAGTATTTT	CASSGQFSTDTQYF
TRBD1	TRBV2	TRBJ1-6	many	TGTGCCAGTACCCAACTCGACAGGGGTAATTCACCCCTCCACTTT	CASTQLDRGNSPLHF
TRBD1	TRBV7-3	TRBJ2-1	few	TGTGCCAGCAGCTTAACCCCGGGACAGGGAATTGGCCAGCTCTTC	CASSLTPGQGIGQLF
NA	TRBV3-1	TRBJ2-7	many	TGTGCCAGCAGGACCCGAGGGGCTAGGTACGAGCAGTACTTC	CASRTRGARYEQYF
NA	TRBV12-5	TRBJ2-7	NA	TGTGCTAGTGGTAGCCTAGGCGGGACAAGACAGTACTTC	CASGSLGGTRQYF
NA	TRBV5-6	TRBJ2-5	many	TGTGCCAGCAGCTTGCCCGGGGGCCAAGAGACCCAGTACTTC	CASSLPGGQETQYF
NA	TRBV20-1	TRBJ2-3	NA	TGCAGTGCCGCCGACAGGGGACTAGCCTTCACAGATACGCAGTATTTT	CSAADRGLAFTDTQYF
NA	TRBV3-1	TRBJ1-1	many	TGTGCCAGCAGCCAGGAGTGGGACTCTACTGAAGCTTTCTTT	CASSQEWDSTEAFF
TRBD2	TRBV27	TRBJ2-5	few	TGTGCCAGCAGAGCGCACGGGGGGTGGGAAGAGACCCAGTACTTC	CASRAHGGWEETQYF
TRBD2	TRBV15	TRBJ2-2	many	TGTGCCACCAGCAGAGCTAAAACTAGCGGGGTCGTTCGCACCGGGGAGCTGTTTTTT	CATSRAKTSGVVRTGELFF
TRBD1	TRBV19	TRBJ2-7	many	TGTGCCAGTAGTATAAGTCAGGGGGCCTCCGAGCAGTACTTC	CASSISQGASEQYF
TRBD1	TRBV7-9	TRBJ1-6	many	TGTGCCAGCAGCCTAGGCGGGACAGGTCGAAATTCACCCCTCCACTTT	CASSLGGTGRNSPLHF
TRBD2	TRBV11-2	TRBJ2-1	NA	TGTGCCAGCAGCAAATACCGGGAGGGAAATGAGCAGTTCTTC	CASSKYREGNEQFF